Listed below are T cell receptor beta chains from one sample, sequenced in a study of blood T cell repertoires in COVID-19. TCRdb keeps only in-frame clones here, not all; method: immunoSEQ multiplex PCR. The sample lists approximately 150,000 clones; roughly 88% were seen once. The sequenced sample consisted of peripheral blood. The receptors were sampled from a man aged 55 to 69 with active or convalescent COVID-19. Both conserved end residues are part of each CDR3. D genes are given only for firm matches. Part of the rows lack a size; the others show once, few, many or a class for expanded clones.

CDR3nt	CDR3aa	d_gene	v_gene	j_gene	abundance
TGTGCCAGCAGCCAAGATCCAGGGGGCCCCAGCTATGGCTACACCTTC	CASSQDPGGPSYGYTF	TRBD1	TRBV3-1/TRBV3-2	TRBJ1-2	NA
TGTGCCAGCAGCCAAGAAGTCCCTCTAGCTGGGAATACGGGTGAGCAGTTCTTC	CASSQEVPLAGNTGEQFF	NA	TRBV4-2	TRBJ2-1	NA
TGTGCCAGCAACACTCCCGGACAGGGAACTAATGAAAAACTGTTTTTT	CASNTPGQGTNEKLFF	TRBD1	TRBV7-2	TRBJ1-4	NA
TGTGCCACCAGTGATTGGCAGGGGGCCGAAGCTTTCTTT	CATSDWQGAEAFF	TRBD1	TRBV24-1	TRBJ1-1	NA
TGTGCCAGCAGCCCCGAGGGGGTAGGGTTCCAGCCCCAGCATTTT	CASSPEGVGFQPQHF	NA	TRBV11-2	TRBJ1-5	NA
TGTGCCTGGAGTACAGTTTTGGGTCAGCCCCAGCATTTT	CAWSTVLGQPQHF	NA	TRBV30	TRBJ1-5	NA
TGTGCCAGCCGGGGGGACTATGGCTACACCTTC	CASRGDYGYTF	NA	TRBV6-5	TRBJ1-2	NA
TGTGCCAGCAGCCAAGTAAGGGGGCCTTACACTGAAGCTTTCTTT	CASSQVRGPYTEAFF	TRBD1	TRBV14	TRBJ1-1	NA
TGTGCCAGCAGAGCCGGGACAGTGGATGGCTACACCTTC	CASRAGTVDGYTF	TRBD1	TRBV12-3/TRBV12-4	TRBJ1-2	few
TGTGCCAGCAGTTTATCGGGGGGCTATGGCTACACCTTC	CASSLSGGYGYTF	NA	TRBV27	TRBJ1-2	NA
TGTGCCAGCAGCCAAGAAGGAGGAGGAAGGACCATGAACACTGAAGCTTTCTTT	CASSQEGGGRTMNTEAFF	NA	TRBV14	TRBJ1-1	NA
TGTGCCAGCAGCTTACAGGGGTTCCCTGAAGCTTTCTTT	CASSLQGFPEAFF	TRBD1	TRBV5-4	TRBJ1-1	once
TGTGCCACCAGCCCCGCGCGAGTAGGGACAGGAGTCAATCAGCCCCAGCATTTT	CATSPARVGTGVNQPQHF	TRBD1	TRBV15	TRBJ1-5	NA
TGTGCCAGGCAGGGTCTGGCTAACTATGGCTACACCTTC	CARQGLANYGYTF	NA	TRBV2	TRBJ1-2	NA
TGTGCCAGCAGTGAATCAGGGGCATCTGGAAACACCATATATTTT	CASSESGASGNTIYF	NA	TRBV25-1	TRBJ1-3	NA
TGTGCCAGCAGGAATACACGCGGGGGGAAAGAGACCCAGTACTTC	CASRNTRGGKETQYF	TRBD2	TRBV6-5	TRBJ2-5	NA
TGTGCCAGCAGCTCTTCGCGGAGCACAGATACGCAGTATTTT	CASSSSRSTDTQYF	NA	TRBV7-2	TRBJ2-3	NA
TGTGCCTGGAACCTAGCGGGGGGGCGAGATACGCAGTATTTT	CAWNLAGGRDTQYF	TRBD2	TRBV30	TRBJ2-3	NA
TGTGCCAGCACCCCACTAGCGGGAGGGGTATTGTTCTACAATGAGCAGTTCTTC	CASTPLAGGVLFYNEQFF	TRBD2	TRBV28	TRBJ2-1	NA
TGTGCCAGTAGTATTTTGACAGTCAATTCTCGATTCAATCAGCCCCAGCATTTT	CASSILTVNSRFNQPQHF	NA	TRBV19	TRBJ1-5	NA
TGTGCCAGAAGCTTCCGACCCCGACAGGGAAATCCAAAGATCTGGTCTGGAAACACCATATATTTT	CARSFRPRQGNPKIWSGNTIYF	NA	TRBV7-5	TRBJ1-3	NA
TGCGCCAGCAGCCAGGGACTAGCGGGGGGAACGAACACCGGGGAGCTGTTTTTT	CASSQGLAGGTNTGELFF	TRBD2	TRBV5-1	TRBJ2-2	NA